The 15 T cell receptor beta chains presented below share a single source sample, sequenced in a study of graft-versus-host responses after intestinal transplantation. The method was immunoSEQ multiplex PCR; TCRdb's version includes in-frame clones alone and lacks a portion of them. Here the sample spans about 41,000 clones, 95% being singletons. The antigens for these receptors are not known. The input for sequencing was unstimulated CD8+ T cells sorted from spleen or lymph node cells, taken before transplant. Receptors originate from a human donor who was the organ donor for an intestinal transplant.

The V call is TRBV9, the J call TRBJ2-1; the match to TRBD2 covers 10 bases. V lost 4 bases and J lost 2; bases outside the gene matches: 12. The CDR3 has 18 residues. Germline CDR1 is SGDLS and CDR2 is YYNGEE. The CDR3, as DNA: TGTGCCAGCAGCATAGGGGCGCCAGCGGGGGGGACCTACAATGAGCAGTTCTTC. Residues: CASSIGAPAGGTYNEQFF.

The chain uses TRBV5-1 and TRBJ2-7; D not certain. The CDR3 loop spans 16 amino acids. With 3 bases removed from V and 4 bases from J, the gap between germline ends came to 20 bases. Germline V gene data show CDR1 as SGHRS and CDR2 as YFSETQ. The CDR3 spells CASSYHPFDGFYEQYF. The CDR3 bases are TGCGCCAGCAGCTATCATCCGTTCGACGGGTTTTACGAGCAGTACTTC.

J is TRBJ1-1 and V is TRBV2; unclear D gene. Trimming took 5 bases from V and 0 from J, leaving 10 bases between them. Germline V gene lookup returns CDR1 SNHLY and CDR2 FYNNEI. The CDR3 runs 14 residues. As DNA, the CDR3 is TGTGCCAGCAGTTTGGACGGCCTGAACACTGAAGCTTTCTTT. This translates into CASSLDGLNTEAFF.

A single count supports this clone. The rearrangement joins TRBV5-4 to TRBJ2-7; 7 positions agree with TRBD1. With 5 bases clipped from V and 5 bases from J, the junction kept 13 bases outside the gene matches. The CDR3 loop spans 15 amino acids. The germline V gene encodes CDR1 SGHNT and CDR2 YYREEE (reference sequence). The CDR3 sequence: CASRSRIGGVDEQYF. In nucleotides, the CDR3 is TGTGCCAGCAGGTCTCGCATAGGGGGCGTCGACGAGCAGTACTTC. Using reference TRBV5-4 and TRBJ2-7 for the parts outside the CDR3, the full variable domain is ETGVTQSPTHLIKTRGQQVTLRCSSQSGHNTVSWYQQALGQGPQFIFQYYREEENGRGNFPPRFSGLQFPNYSSELNVNALELDDSALYLCASRSRIGGVDEQYFGPGTRLTVT.

V gene TRBV9 combines with J gene TRBJ2-7; D may match TRBD1 or TRBD2 (5 bases each). Germline V lookup: CDR1 SGDLS, CDR2 YYNGEE. The CDR3 is made up of 14 amino acids. Deletions cut 1 base from V and 1 base from J, with 9 bases between. Here the CDR3 reads CASSVWDGSYEQYF. The CDR3, as DNA: TGTGCCAGCAGCGTATGGGACGGTTCCTACGAGCAGTACTTC.

Of note for this clone: It is unclear where the CDR3 begins or ends on the DNA, so no DNA is shown, and the CDR3 is as TCRdb lists it. This chain links TRBV21-1 with TRBJ1-6; the DNA was not compared with TRBD1, the D call given in the table. TRBV21-1 counts as a pseudogene. Termini included, the CDR3 measures 18 amino acids. CDR3 loop: CASSKARVATGSHSPLHF.

The V gene is TRBV18, the J gene TRBJ1-5; D remains unclear. The CDR3 totals 16 residues. Germline-derived CDR1 and CDR2 are KGHSH and LQKENI. Trimming shortened V by 2 bases and J by 7 bases, and 18 bases separated the two germline ends. CDR3 in amino acids: CASSPEPGSPWQPQHF. The CDR3 DNA follows: TGTGCCAGCTCACCAGAACCGGGTTCCCCTTGGCAGCCCCAGCATTTT.

The chain employs TRBV6-6 and TRBJ2-3; 9 nucleotides agree with TRBD1. CDR1 is MNHNY and CDR2 is SVGAGI in the germline V gene (reference sequence). The trim removed 6 bases at V and 4 bases at J, leaving 5 bases unmatched. CDR3 length: 14 amino acids. CDR3 protein: CASSSTGGADTQYF. The CDR3 nucleotides read TGTGCCAGCAGCTCGACAGGGGGGGCAGATACGCAGTATTTT.

CDR3 sequence reads: CASSPDSSYEQYF. CDR3 sequence (DNA): TGTGCCAGCAGCCCGGACAGTTCCTACGAGCAGTACTTC. The chain uses TRBV13 and TRBJ2-7, with D possibly matching TRBD1 (6 bases). Germline CDR1 PRHDT, CDR2 FYEKMQ (reference sequence). The CDR3 runs 13 residues. Trimming left V 5 bases short and J 1 base short, with 9 bases between.

The chain joins TRBV4-1 to TRBJ2-3; 9 bases agree with TRBD1. The trim removed 7 bases at V and 14 bases at J, leaving 4 bases unmatched. CDR3 length: 10 residues. The germline V gene encodes CDR1 MGHRA and CDR2 YSYEKL. The CDR3 is CASTGTGWYF. The DNA for the CDR3 is TGCGCCAGCACGGGGACAGGGTGGTATTTT.

The J gene is TRBJ2-7, the V gene TRBV6-1; D is possibly TRBD2 (6 bases). Germline V gene lookup returns CDR1 MNHNS and CDR2 SASEGT. The CDR3 extends over 16 amino acids. V lost 0 bases and J 0 bases, leaving 12 bases between the germline ends. CDR3 sequence reads: CASSEAGAGSSYEQYF. DNA of the CDR3: TGTGCCAGCAGTGAAGCAGGGGCGGGAAGCTCCTACGAGCAGTACTTC.

CDR3: CASSLLGQSSYNEQFF. CDR3 nucleotides: TGTGCCAGCAGCCTGCTCGGGCAGAGCTCCTACAATGAGCAGTTCTTC. This sequence joins TRBV11-2 and TRBJ2-1, with unresolved D. The CDR3 extends over 16 amino acids. Germline values: CDR1 SGHAT, CDR2 FQNNGV. Trimming pared 5 bases from V and 0 bases from J, leaving 14 bases between. Full variable domain (missing parts from reference TRBV11-2 and TRBJ2-1): EAGVAQSPRYKIIEKRQSVAFWCNPISGHATLYWYQQILGQGPKLLIQFQNNGVVDDSQLPKDRFSAERLKGVDSTLKIQPAKLEDSAVYLCASSLLGQSSYNEQFFGPGTRLTVL.

The J gene is TRBJ2-7, the V gene TRBV6-5; D uncertain. The CDR3 is 13 residues long. V was trimmed by 0 bases and J by 2 bases, leaving 5 bases between them. CDR1 and CDR2 from the germline V gene are MNHEY and SVGAGI. The CDR3 here is CASSYSGTYEQYF. DNA of the CDR3: TGTGCCAGCAGTTACTCGGGCACCTACGAGCAGTACTTC.

The rearrangement links TRBV11-3 to TRBJ1-1; D is uncertain. Germline V gives CDR1 SGHNT, CDR2 YENEEA. The CDR3 consists of 13 residues. The V end lost 0 bases, the J end lost 6 bases, and 8 bases lay between the germline ends. The CDR3 spells CASSLDSVSEAFF. The CDR3 nucleotides are TGTGCCAGCAGCTTAGATAGCGTCTCTGAAGCTTTCTTT.

The chain couples TRBV18 to TRBJ2-7, with D tentatively TRBD1 or TRBD2 (5 bases each). The V end was cut by 6 bases, the J end by 7 bases, with 22 bases between. The CDR3 length is 15 residues. Germline assignment: CDR1 KGHSH and CDR2 LQKENI. CDR3 region: CASSRGTGPNPEQYF. The CDR3 coding sequence is TGTGCCAGCTCGCGAGGGACGGGACCCAATCCGGAGCAGTACTTC.